This T cell receptor (beta chain) emerged from a study of beta chain features in type 1 diabetes. The study's findings and limits: Type 1 diabetes patients showed a moderate but significant shortening of TCRB CDR3s in all four CD4+ subsets. Insertions were fewer and deletions more numerous at VDJ junctions in type 1 diabetes patients. Cells with high TCR expression could be over-represented when cDNA is sequenced. PCR might pick shorter templates more often, in the same way for patients and controls.

The study reverse transcribed the entire isolated RNA, so it sequenced expressed TCRB transcripts. Repertoires were generated with immunoSEQ multiplex PCR, while TCRdb's copy carries only in-frame clones and drops some. The sample consists of about 53,000 clones, 55% to 75% of them appearing once. Researchers reported sorting CD4+ naive, central memory, regulatory and stem cell-like memory cells via CD45RO/CCR7/CD25/CD127/CD95/CD27. The germline V gene has CDR1 SGHRS and CDR2 YFSETQ. J lost 1 base, V lost 4 bases, and 8 bases had no gene match. This CDR3 comprises 16 residues. A remark on this clone: Its antigen is not known.

The sample was stem cell memory CD4+ T cells from blood. This sequence joins TRBV5-1 and TRBJ1-3, with 7 bases identical to TRBD1. The receptor was isolated from a woman younger than 45 with type 1 diabetes. In DNA, the CDR3 is TGCGCCAGCAGCCAAGATGGGACAGCGTCTGGAAACACCATATATTTT. It translates to CASSQDGTASGNTIYF.